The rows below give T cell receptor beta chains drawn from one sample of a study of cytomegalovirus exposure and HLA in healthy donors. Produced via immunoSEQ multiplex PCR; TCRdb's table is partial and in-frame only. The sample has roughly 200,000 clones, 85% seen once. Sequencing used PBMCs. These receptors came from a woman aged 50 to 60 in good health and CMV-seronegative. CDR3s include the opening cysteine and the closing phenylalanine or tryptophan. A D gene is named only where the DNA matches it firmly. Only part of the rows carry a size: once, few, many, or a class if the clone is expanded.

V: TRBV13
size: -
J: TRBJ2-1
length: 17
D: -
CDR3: CASSPPLPHSTYNEQFF
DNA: TGTGCCAGCAGCCCCCCCTTACCTCACAGCACCTACAATGAGCAGTTCTTC

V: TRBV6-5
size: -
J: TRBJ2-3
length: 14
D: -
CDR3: CASSRTRRTDTQYF
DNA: TGTGCCAGCTCCAGAACACGGAGGACAGATACGCAGTATTTT

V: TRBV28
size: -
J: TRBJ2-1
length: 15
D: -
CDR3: CASSPVAALYNEQFF
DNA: TGTGCCAGCAGTCCCGTAGCGGCCCTCTACAATGAGCAGTTCTTC

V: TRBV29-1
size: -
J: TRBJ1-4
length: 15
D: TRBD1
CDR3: CSVDDWTGDGEKLFF
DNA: TGCAGCGTTGACGACTGGACAGGGGATGGGGAAAAACTGTTTTTT

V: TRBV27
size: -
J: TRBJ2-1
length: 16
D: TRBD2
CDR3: CASTGLAGVPYNEQFF
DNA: TGTGCCAGCACCGGACTAGCGGGAGTCCCCTACAATGAGCAGTTCTTC

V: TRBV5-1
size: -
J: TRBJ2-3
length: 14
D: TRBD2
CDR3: CASKTSGSWDTQYF
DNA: TGCGCCAGCAAAACTAGCGGGAGTTGGGATACGCAGTATTTT

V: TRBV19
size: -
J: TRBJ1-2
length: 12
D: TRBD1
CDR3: CASGQGAFGYTF
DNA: TGTGCCAGTGGACAGGGGGCGTTCGGCTACACCTTC

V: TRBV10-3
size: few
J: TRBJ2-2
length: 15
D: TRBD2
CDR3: CAISESAGDTGELFF
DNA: TGTGCCATCAGTGAGTCGGCGGGGGACACCGGGGAGCTGTTTTTT

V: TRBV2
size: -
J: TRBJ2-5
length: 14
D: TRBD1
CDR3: CATRQGRTQETQYF
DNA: TGTGCCACAAGACAGGGACGTACCCAAGAGACCCAGTACTTC

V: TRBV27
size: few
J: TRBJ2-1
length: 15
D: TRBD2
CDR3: CASSQTSGGDNEQFF
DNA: TGTGCCAGCAGCCAAACTAGCGGGGGAGACAATGAGCAGTTCTTC

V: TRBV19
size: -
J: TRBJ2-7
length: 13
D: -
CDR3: CASSMQGFYEQYF
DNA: TGTGCCAGTAGTATGCAGGGGTTCTACGAGCAGTACTTC

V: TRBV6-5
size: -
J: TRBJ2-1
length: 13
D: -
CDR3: CASTRGMYGEQFF
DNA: TGTGCCAGCACGCGGGGCATGTACGGTGAGCAGTTCTTC

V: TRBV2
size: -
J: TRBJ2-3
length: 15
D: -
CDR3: CASSVERGSTDTQYF
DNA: TGTGCCAGCAGTGTAGAGCGCGGGAGCACAGATACGCAGTATTTT

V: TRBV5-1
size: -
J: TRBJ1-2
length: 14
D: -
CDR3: CASSLLAGAQGYTF
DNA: TGCGCCAGCAGCTTACTGGCAGGGGCTCAAGGCTACACCTTC

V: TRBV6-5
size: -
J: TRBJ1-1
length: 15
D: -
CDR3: CASSSTDSMNTEAFF
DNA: TGTGCCAGCAGTTCCACCGACAGTATGAACACTGAAGCTTTCTTT

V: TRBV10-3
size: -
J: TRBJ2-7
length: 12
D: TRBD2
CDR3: CATASGRAEQYF
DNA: TGTGCCACGGCTAGCGGGAGGGCCGAGCAGTACTTC

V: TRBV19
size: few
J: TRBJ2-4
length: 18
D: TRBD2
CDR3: CASSPMTAGRLAKNIQYF
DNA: TGTGCCAGTAGTCCCATGACAGCGGGACGGTTAGCCAAAAACATTCAGTACTTC

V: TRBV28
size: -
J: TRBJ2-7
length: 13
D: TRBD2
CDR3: CASLTGGSREQYF
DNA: TGTGCCAGCTTAACGGGCGGGAGCCGCGAGCAGTACTTC

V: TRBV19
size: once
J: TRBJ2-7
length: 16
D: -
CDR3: CASSIQRAGGTYEQYF
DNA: TGTGCCAGTAGTATACAGAGGGCAGGGGGGACCTACGAGCAGTACTTC

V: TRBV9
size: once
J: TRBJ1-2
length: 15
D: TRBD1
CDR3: CASSPETGLGYGYTF
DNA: TGTGCCAGCAGCCCTGAGACAGGGTTAGGCTATGGTTACACCTTC

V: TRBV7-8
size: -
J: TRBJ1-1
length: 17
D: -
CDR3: CASSLLVQGGRGTEAFF
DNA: TGTGCCAGCAGCTTACTCGTACAGGGTGGAAGGGGCACTGAAGCTTTCTTT

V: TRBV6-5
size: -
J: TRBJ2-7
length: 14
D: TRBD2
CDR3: CASRPTSGNYEQYF
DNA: TGTGCCAGCAGACCTACTAGCGGGAACTACGAGCAGTACTTC

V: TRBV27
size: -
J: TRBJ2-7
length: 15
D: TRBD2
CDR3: CASSSTSGRFIEQYF
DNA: TGTGCCAGCAGTTCGACTAGCGGGAGGTTCATCGAGCAGTACTTC

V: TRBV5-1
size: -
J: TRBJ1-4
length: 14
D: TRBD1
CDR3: CASSPTGSNEKLFF
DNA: TGCGCCAGCAGCCCGACAGGGTCTAATGAAAAACTGTTTTTT

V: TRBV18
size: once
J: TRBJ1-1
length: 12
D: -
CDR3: CASSSGRLATFF
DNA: TGTGCCAGCTCAAGCGGGAGGTTAGCGACTTTCTTT

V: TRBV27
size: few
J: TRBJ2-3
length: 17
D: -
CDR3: CASQRGGQSASTDTQYF
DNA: TGTGCCAGCCAAAGAGGCGGACAATCCGCTAGCACAGATACGCAGTATTTT

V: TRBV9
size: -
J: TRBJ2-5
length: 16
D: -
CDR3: CASSVGWGLAQETQYF
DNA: TGTGCCAGCAGCGTAGGTTGGGGGCTAGCCCAAGAGACCCAGTACTTC

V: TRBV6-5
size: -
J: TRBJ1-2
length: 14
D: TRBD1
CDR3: CASRRTGTGGGYTF
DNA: TGTGCCAGCAGACGAACCGGGACAGGGGGCGGCTACACCTTC

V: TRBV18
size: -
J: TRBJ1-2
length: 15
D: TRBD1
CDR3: CASSPPPDREYGYTF
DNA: TGTGCCAGCTCGCCACCCCCCGACAGGGAATATGGCTACACCTTC

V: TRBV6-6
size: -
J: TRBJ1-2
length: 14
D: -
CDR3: CASSIDPSISGYTF
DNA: TGTGCCAGCAGCATAGATCCATCCATATCAGGCTACACCTTC

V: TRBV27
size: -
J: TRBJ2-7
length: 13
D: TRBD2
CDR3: CASSFSGRHEQYF
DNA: TGTGCCAGCAGTTTTAGCGGGAGACACGAGCAGTACTTC

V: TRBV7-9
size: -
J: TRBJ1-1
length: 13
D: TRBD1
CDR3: CASSSPGQGEAFF
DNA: TGTGCCAGCAGCTCGCCGGGACAGGGGGAAGCTTTCTTT

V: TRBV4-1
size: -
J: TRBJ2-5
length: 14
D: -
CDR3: CASSQGRVEETQYF
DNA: TGCGCCAGCAGTCAGGGGCGGGTGGAAGAGACCCAGTACTTC

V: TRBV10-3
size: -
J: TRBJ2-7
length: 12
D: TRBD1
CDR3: CATSQGVYEQYF
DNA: TGTGCCACCTCGCAGGGGGTCTACGAGCAGTACTTC

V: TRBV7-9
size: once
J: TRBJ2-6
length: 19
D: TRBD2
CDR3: CASSLTIAGGPSGANVLTF
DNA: TGTGCCAGCAGCTTAACGATTGCGGGAGGACCCTCTGGGGCCAACGTCCTGACTTTC

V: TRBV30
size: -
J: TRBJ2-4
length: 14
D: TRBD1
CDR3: CAWRAPGGRSIQYF
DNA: TGTGCCTGGAGGGCCCCAGGGGGACGTAGCATTCAGTACTTC

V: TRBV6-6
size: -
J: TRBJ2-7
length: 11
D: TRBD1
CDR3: CAIRQGYEQYF
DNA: TGTGCCATACGACAGGGTTACGAGCAGTACTTC

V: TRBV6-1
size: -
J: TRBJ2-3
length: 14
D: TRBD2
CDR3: CASSEAGGTDTQYF
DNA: TGTGCCAGCAGTGAAGCGGGGGGGACAGATACGCAGTATTTT

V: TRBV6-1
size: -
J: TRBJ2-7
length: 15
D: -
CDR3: CASRGGPGDSYEQYF
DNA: TGTGCCAGCAGGGGGGGGCCAGGGGACTCCTACGAGCAGTACTTC

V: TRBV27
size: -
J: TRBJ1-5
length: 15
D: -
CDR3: CASSLGRYSNQPQHF
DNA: TGTGCCAGCAGTTTAGGCAGGTATAGCAATCAGCCCCAGCATTTT

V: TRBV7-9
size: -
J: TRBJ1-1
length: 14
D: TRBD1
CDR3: CASSQTGGECGAFF
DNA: TGTGCCAGCAGCCAGACAGGGGGCGAGTGTGGTGCTTTCTTT

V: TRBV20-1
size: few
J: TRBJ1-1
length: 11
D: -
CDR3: CSSRRNTEAFF
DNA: TGCAGTTCCCGTCGGAACACTGAAGCTTTCTTT

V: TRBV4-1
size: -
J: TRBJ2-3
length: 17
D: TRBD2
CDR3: CASSQAGASGHTDTQYF
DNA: TGCGCCAGCAGCCAAGCTGGGGCTAGCGGACACACAGATACGCAGTATTTT

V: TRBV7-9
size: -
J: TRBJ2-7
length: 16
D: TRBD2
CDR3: CASSLRSGRSSYEQYF
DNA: TGTGCCAGCAGCTTACGGAGCGGGAGGTCCTCCTACGAGCAGTACTTC

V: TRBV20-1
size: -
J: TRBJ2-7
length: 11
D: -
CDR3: CSAKAPVEQYF
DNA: TGCAGTGCTAAAGCCCCCGTCGAGCAGTACTTC

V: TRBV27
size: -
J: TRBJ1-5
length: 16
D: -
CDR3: CASRTGGSPGNQPQHF
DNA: TGTGCCAGTCGGACTGGGGGGTCCCCAGGGAATCAGCCCCAGCATTTT

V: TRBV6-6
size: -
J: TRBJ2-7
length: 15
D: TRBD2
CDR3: CASSYPGGGSYEQYF
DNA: TGTGCCAGCAGTTACCCGGGCGGGGGGTCTTACGAGCAGTACTTC

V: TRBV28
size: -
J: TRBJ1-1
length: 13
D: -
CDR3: CASSLPAGVWAFF
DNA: TGTGCCAGCAGTCTACCGGCAGGGGTCTGGGCTTTCTTT

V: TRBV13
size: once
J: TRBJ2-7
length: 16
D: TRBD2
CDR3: CASSLYSGGRDYEQYF
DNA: TGTGCCAGCAGCTTATATAGCGGGGGGCGTGACTACGAGCAGTACTTC

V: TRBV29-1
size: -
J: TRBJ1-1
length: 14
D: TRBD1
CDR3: CSARTGRGNTEAFF
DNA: TGCAGCGCCCGGACAGGGCGGGGGAACACTGAAGCTTTCTTT

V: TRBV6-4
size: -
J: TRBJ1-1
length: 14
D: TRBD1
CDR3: CASSAGTGGTEAFF
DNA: TGTGCCAGCAGTGCCGGGACAGGGGGCACTGAAGCTTTCTTT

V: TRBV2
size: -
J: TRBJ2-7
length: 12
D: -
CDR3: CASSDGGYEQYF
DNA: TGTGCCAGCAGTGATGGCGGTTACGAGCAGTACTTC

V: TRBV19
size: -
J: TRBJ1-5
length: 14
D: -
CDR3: CASSERESNQPQHF
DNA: TGTGCCAGTAGTGAGAGGGAAAGCAATCAGCCCCAGCATTTT

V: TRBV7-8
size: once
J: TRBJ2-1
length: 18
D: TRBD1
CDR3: CASSLATGTGPSLGEQFF
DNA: TGTGCCAGCAGCTTAGCTACAGGGACAGGTCCGTCCCTGGGTGAGCAGTTCTTC

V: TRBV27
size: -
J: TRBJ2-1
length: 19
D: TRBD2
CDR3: CASSLMVGLKRGSYNEQFF
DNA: TGTGCCAGCAGTTTAATGGTCGGACTGAAGCGGGGTTCCTACAATGAGCAGTTCTTC

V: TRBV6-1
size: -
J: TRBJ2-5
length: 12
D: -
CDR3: CASTGSQETQYF
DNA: TGTGCCAGCACAGGGTCCCAAGAGACCCAGTACTTC

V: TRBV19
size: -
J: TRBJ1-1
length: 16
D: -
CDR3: CASSPSGRLVGTEAFF
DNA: TGTGCCAGTAGTCCCTCAGGGCGCCTCGTTGGTACTGAAGCTTTCTTT

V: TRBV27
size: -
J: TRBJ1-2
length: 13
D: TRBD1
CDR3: CASTPGQGYGYTF
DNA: TGTGCCAGCACACCGGGACAGGGCTATGGCTACACCTTC

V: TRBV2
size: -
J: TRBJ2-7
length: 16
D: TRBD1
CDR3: CASSLTGGRTFYEQYF
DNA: TGTGCCAGCAGTCTTACAGGGGGCCGTACCTTTTACGAGCAGTACTTC

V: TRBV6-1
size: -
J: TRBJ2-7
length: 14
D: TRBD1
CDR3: CASSGGQGAVEQYF
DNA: TGTGCCAGCAGTGGGGGACAGGGGGCGGTCGAGCAGTACTTC